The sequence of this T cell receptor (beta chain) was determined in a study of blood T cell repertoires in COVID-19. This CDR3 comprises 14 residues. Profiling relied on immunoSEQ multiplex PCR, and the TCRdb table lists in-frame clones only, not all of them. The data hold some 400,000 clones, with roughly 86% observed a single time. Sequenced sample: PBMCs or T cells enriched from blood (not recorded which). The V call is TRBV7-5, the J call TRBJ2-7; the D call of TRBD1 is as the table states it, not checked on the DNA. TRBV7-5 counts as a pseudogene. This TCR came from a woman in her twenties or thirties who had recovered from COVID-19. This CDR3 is CARSQPTVSYEQYF. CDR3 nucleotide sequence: TGTGCCAGAAGCCAGCCGACAGTCTCCTACGAGCAGTACTTC.